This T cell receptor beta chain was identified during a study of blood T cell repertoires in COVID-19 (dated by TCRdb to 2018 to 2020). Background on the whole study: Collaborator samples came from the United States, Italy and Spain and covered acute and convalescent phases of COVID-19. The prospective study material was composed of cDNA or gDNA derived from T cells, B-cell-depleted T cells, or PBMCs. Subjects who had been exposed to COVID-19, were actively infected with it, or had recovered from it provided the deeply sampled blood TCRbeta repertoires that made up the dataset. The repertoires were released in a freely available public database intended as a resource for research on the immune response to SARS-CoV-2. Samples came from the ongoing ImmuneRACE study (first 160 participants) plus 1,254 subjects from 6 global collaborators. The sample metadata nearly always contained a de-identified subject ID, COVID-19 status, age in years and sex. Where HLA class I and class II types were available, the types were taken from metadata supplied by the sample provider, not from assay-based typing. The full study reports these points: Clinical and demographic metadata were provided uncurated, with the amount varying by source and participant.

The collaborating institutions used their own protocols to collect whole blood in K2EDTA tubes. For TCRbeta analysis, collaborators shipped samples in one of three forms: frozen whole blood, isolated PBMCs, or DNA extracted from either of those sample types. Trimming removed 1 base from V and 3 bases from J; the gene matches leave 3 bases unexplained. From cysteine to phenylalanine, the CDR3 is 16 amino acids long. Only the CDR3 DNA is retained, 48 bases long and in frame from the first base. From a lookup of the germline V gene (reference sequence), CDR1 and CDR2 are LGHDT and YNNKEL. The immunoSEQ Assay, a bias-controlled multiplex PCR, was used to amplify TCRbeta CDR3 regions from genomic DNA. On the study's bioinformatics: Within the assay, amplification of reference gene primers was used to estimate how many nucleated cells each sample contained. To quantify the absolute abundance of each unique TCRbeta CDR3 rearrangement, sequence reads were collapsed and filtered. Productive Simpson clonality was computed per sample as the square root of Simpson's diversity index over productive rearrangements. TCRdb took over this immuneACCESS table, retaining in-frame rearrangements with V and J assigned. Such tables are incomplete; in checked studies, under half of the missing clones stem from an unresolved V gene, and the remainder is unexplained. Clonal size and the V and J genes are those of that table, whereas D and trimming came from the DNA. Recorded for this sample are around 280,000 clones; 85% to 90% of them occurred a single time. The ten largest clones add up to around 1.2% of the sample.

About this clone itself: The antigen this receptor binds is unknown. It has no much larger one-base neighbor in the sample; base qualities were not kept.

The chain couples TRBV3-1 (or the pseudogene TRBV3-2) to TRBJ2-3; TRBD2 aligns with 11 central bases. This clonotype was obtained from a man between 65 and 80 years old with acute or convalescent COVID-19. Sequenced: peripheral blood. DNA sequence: TGTGCCAGCAGCCAAGTAGCGGGGGGGTATACAGATACGCAGTATTTT. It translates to CASSQVAGGYTDTQYF.